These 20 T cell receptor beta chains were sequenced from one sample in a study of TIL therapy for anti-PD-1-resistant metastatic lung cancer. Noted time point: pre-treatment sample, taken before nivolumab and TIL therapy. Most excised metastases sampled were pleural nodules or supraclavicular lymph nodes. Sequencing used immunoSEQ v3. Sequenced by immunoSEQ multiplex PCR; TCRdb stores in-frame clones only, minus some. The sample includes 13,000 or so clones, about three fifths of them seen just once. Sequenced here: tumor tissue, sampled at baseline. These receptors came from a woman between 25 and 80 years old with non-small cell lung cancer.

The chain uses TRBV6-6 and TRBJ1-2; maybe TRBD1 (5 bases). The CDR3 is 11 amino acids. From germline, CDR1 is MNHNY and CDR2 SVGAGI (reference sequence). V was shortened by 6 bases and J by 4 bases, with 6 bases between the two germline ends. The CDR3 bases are TGTGCCAGCAGCGGGGGCTATGGCTACACCTTC. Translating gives CASSGGYGYTF.

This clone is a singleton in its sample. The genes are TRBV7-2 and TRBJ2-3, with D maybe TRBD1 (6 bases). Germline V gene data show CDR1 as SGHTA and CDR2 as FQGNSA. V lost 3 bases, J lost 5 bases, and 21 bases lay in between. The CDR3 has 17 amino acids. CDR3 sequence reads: CASSFGFGTTRLDTQYF. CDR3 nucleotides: TGTGCCAGCAGCTTTGGTTTTGGGACAACCCGCCTAGATACGCAGTATTTT.

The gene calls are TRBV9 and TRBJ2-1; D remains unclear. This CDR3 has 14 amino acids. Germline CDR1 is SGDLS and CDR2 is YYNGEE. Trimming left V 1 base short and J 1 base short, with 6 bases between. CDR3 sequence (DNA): TGTGCCAGCAGCGTAACCGGTTCCTACAATGAGCAGTTCTTC. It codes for CASSVTGSYNEQFF.

In DNA form, the CDR3 reads TGTGCCAGTAGTATGGGGACAGGTGGCACAGATACGCAGTATTTT. As protein: CASSMGTGGTDTQYF. The chain is built from TRBV19 and TRBJ2-3; 8 bases line up with TRBD1. Germline V gene sequence: CDR1 LNHDA, CDR2 SQIVND (reference sequence). This CDR3 region has 15 residues. V lost 3 bases, J lost 1 base, and 3 bases stayed unmatched.

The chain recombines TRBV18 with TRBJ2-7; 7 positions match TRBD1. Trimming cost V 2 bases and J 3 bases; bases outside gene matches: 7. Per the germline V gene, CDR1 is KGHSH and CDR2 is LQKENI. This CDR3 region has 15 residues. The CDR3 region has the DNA TGTGCCAGCTCACCAGATGAGGGGGCTTTCTACGAGCAGTACTTC. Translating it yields CASSPDEGAFYEQYF.

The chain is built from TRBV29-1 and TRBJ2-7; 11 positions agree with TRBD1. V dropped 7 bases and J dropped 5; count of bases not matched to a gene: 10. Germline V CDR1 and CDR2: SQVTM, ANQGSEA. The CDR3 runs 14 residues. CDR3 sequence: CSAGLGQGANEQYF. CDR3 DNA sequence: TGCAGCGCCGGCCTCGGACAGGGGGCCAACGAGCAGTACTTC.

The CDR3, as DNA: TGTGCCAGCAGCAAAGAGGGACTAGAAAACACCGGGGAGCTGTTTTTT. Protein: CASSKEGLENTGELFF. The V gene is TRBV21-1, the J gene TRBJ2-2; no check of the table's D call, TRBD2, against the DNA was made. TRBV21-1 is tagged as a pseudogene. The CDR3 length is 16 residues.

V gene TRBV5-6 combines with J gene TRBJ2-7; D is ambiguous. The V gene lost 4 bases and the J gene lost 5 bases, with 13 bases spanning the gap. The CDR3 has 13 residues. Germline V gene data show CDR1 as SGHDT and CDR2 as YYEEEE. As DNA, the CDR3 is TGTGCCAGCAGCGGTTGGAAGCCCCACGAGCAGTACTTC. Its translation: CASSGWKPHEQYF.

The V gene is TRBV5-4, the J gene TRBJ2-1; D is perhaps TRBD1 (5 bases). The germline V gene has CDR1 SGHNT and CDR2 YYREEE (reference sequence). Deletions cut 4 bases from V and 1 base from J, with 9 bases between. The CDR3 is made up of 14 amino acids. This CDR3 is CASSTGPSYNEQFF. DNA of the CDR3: TGTGCCAGCAGCACAGGACCTTCCTACAATGAGCAGTTCTTC.

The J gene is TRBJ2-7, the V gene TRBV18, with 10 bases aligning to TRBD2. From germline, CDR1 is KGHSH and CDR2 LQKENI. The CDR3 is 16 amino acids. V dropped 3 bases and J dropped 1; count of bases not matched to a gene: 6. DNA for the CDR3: TGTGCCAGCTCACCCGGACTAGCGGAACTATCCTACGAGCAGTACTTC. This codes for CASSPGLAELSYEQYF.

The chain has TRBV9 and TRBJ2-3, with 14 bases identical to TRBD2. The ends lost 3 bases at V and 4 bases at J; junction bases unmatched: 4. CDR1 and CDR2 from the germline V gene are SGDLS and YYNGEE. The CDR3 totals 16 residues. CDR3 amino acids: CASSARLAGGADTQYF. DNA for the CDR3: TGTGCCAGCAGCGCCAGACTAGCGGGGGGGGCAGATACGCAGTATTTT.

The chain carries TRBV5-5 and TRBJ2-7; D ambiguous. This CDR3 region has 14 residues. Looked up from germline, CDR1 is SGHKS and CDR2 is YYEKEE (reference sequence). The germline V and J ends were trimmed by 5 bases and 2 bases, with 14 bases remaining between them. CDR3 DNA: TGTGCCAGCAGTCCTGAGCCATCAACCTACGAGCAGTACTTC. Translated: CASSPEPSTYEQYF.

CDR3 region: CSVARDTDSGANVLTF. For the CDR3, the DNA is TGCAGCGTTGCGCGGGACACCGACTCTGGGGCCAACGTCCTGACTTTC. V and J are TRBV29-1 and TRBJ2-6; D possibly matches TRBD1 or TRBD2 (6 bases each). Trimming removed 4 bases at V and 0 bases at J, with 13 bases between. The CDR3 sequence is 16 residues long. Germline CDR1 SQVTM, CDR2 ANQGSEA.

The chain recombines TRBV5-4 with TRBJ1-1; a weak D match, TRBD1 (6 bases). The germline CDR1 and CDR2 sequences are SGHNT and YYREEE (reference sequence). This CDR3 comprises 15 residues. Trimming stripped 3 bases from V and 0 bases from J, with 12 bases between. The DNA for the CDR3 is TGTGCCAGCAGCTCCAGGACAGAAATGAACACTGAAGCTTTCTTT. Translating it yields CASSSRTEMNTEAFF. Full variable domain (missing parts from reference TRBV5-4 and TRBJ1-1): ETGVTQSPTHLIKTRGQQVTLRCSSQSGHNTVSWYQQALGQGPQFIFQYYREEENGRGNFPPRFSGLQFPNYSSELNVNALELDDSALYLCASSSRTEMNTEAFFGQGTRLTVV.

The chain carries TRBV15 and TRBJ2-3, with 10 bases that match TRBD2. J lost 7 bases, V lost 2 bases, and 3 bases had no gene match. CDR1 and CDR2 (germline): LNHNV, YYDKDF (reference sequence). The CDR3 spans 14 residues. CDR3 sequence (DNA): TGTGCCACCAGCAGACTAGCGGGAGTTCATACGCAGTATTTT. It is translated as CATSRLAGVHTQYF.

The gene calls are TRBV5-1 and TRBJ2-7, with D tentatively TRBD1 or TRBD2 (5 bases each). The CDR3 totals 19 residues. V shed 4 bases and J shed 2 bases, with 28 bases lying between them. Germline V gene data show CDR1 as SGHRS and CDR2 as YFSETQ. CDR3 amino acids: CASSRTTQMAGTLPYEQYF. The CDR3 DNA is TGCGCCAGCAGCCGAACTACGCAGATGGCAGGGACCCTCCCCTACGAGCAGTACTTC.

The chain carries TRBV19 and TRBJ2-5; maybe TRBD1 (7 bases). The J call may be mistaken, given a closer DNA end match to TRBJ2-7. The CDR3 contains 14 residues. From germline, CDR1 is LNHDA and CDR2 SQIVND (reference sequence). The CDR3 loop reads CASSIQGGQDEQYF. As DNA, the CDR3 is TGTGCCAGTAGTATCCAGGGGGGCCAAGACGAGCAGTACTTC.

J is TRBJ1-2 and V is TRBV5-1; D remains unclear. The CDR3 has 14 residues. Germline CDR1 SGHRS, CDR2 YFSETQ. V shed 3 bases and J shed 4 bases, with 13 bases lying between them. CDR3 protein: CASSSDIPPYGYTF. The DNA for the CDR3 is TGCGCCAGCAGCTCTGACATTCCCCCCTATGGCTACACCTTC.

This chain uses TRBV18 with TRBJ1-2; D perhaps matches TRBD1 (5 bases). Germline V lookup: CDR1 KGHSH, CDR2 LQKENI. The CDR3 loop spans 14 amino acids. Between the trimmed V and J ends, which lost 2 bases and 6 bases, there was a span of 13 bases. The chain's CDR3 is CASSPSRPGHGYTF. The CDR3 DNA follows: TGTGCCAGCTCACCATCAAGACCAGGGCATGGCTACACCTTC.

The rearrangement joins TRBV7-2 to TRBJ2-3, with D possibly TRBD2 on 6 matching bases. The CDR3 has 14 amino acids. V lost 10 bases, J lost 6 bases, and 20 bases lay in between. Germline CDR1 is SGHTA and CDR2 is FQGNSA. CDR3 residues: CATGLPDPWDTQYF. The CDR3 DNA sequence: TGTGCCACGGGACTTCCGGACCCCTGGGATACGCAGTATTTT.